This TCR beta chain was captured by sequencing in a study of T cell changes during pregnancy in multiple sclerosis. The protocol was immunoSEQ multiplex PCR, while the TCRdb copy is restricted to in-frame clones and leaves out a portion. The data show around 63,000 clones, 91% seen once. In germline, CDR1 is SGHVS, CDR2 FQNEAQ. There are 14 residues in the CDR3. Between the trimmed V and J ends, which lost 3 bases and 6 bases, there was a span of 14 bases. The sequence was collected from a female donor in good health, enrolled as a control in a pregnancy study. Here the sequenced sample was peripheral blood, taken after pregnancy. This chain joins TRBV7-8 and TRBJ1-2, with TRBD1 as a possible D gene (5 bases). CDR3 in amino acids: CASSFRDFWDGYTF. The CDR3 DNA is TGTGCCAGCAGCTTCCGGGACTTTTGGGATGGCTACACCTTC.